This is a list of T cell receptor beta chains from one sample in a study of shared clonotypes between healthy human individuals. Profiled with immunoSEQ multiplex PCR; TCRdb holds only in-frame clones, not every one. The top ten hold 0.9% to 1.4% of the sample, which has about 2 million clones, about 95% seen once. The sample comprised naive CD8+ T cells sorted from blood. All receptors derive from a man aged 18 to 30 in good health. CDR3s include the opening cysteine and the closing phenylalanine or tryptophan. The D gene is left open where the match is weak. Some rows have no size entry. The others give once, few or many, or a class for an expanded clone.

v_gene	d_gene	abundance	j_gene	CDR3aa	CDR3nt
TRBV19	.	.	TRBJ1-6	CASSISQRNSPLHF	TGTGCCAGTAGTATAAGTCAGCGCAATTCACCCCTCCACTTT
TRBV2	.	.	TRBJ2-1	CASSVALAPYNEQFF	TGTGCCAGCAGTGTAGCCTTAGCCCCTTACAATGAGCAGTTCTTC
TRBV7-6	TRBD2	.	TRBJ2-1	CASSAWAGGSSNEQFF	TGTGCCAGCAGCGCGTGGGCGGGGGGGTCCTCCAATGAGCAGTTCTTC
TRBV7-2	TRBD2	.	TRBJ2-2	CASSSGTSGTAGTGELFF	TGTGCCAGCAGTTCCGGGACTAGCGGGACCGCGGGCACCGGGGAGCTGTTTTTT
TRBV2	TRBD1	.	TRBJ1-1	CAKQGIDTEAFF	TGTGCCAAACAGGGGATAGACACTGAAGCTTTCTTT
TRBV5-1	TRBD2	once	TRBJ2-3	CASSPWGGRTDTQYF	TGCGCCAGCAGCCCCTGGGGGGGACGCACAGATACGCAGTATTTT
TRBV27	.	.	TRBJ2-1	CASSAPFAGVKGEQFF	TGTGCCAGCAGTGCCCCCTTTGCGGGCGTGAAGGGTGAGCAGTTCTTC
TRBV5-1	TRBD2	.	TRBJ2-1	CASSGSGNNEQFF	TGCGCCAGCAGCGGGAGCGGGAACAATGAGCAGTTCTTC
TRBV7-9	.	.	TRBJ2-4	CASSPPAPENIQYF	TGTGCCAGCAGCCCACCTGCGCCCGAAAACATTCAGTACTTC
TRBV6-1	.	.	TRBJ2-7	CASSDFRNYEQYF	TGTGCCAGCAGTGATTTCAGGAACTACGAGCAGTACTTC
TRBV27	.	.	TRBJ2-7	CASSSGSYEQYF	TGTGCCAGCAGTTCCGGGTCCTACGAGCAGTACTTC
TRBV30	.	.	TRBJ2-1	CAWSPRGSYNEQFF	TGTGCCTGGAGTCCCAGGGGCTCCTACAATGAGCAGTTCTTC
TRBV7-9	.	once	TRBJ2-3	CASSPREGGNTDTQYF	TGTGCCAGCAGCCCACGTGAAGGCGGCAACACAGATACGCAGTATTTT
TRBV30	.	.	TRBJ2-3	CAWRDNTDTQYF	TGTGCCTGGAGAGATAACACAGATACGCAGTATTTT
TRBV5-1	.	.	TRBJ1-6	CASSLGPGSGSPLHF	TGCGCCAGCAGCTTGGGGCCGGGGTCGGGGTCACCCCTCCACTTT
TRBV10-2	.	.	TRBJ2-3	CASTSGMVARDTDTQYF	TGCGCCAGCACGTCCGGTATGGTAGCGAGGGATACAGATACGCAGTATTTT
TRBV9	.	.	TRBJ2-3	CASSFGTDTQYF	TGTGCCAGCAGTTTCGGCACAGATACGCAGTATTTT
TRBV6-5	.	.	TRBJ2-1	CASRLTVRDEQFF	TGTGCCAGCAGATTGACAGTTCGGGATGAGCAGTTCTTC
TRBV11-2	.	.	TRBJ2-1	CASSLLRYNEQFF	TGTGCCAGCAGCTTGCTGCGGTACAATGAGCAGTTCTTC
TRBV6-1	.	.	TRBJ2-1	CASSYFGEQFF	TGTGCCAGCAGTTATTTTGGTGAGCAGTTCTTC
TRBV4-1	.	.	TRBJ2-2	CASSQDLRTTGELFF	TGCGCCAGCAGCCAAGATCTTAGGACAACCGGGGAGCTGTTTTTT
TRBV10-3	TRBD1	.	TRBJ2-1	CAISEDDRGERVEQFF	TGTGCCATCAGTGAGGACGACAGGGGAGAGCGCGTTGAGCAGTTCTTC
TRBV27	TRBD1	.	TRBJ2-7	CASSLTGYEQYF	TGTGCCAGCAGCTTGACAGGGTACGAGCAGTACTTC
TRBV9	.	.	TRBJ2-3	CASSVGTFNTDTQYF	TGTGCCAGCAGCGTAGGGACTTTCAACACAGATACGCAGTATTTT
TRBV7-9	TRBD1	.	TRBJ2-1	CASSFQTGTGNNEQFF	TGTGCCAGCAGCTTCCAAACCGGGACAGGTAACAATGAGCAGTTCTTC
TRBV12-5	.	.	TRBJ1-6	CASGLTNNSPLHF	TGTGCTAGTGGTTTGACCAATAATTCACCCCTCCACTTT
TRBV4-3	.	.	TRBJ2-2	CASSQDLGDTGELFF	TGCGCCAGCAGCCAAGATTTAGGGGACACCGGGGAGCTGTTTTTT
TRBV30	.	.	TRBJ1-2	CAWSVTGDYGYTF	TGTGCCTGGAGTGTAACGGGAGACTATGGCTACACCTTC
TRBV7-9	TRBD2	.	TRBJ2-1	CASSLGEGTNNEQFF	TGTGCCAGCAGCTTAGGGGAGGGGACTAACAATGAGCAGTTCTTC
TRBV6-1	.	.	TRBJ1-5	CASSEKGAISNQPQHF	TGTGCCAGCAGTGAAAAAGGAGCTATTAGCAATCAGCCCCAGCATTTT
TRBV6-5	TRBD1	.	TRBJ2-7	CASSYSEGAVSYEQYF	TGTGCCAGCAGTTACTCAGAGGGGGCAGTTTCCTACGAGCAGTACTTC
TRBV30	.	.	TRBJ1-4	CAWSTFKHSSATNEKLFF	TGTGCCTGGAGCACATTCAAACACAGTTCTGCAACTAATGAAAAACTGTTTTTT
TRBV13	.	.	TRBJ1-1	CASSAVGGGTEAFF	TGTGCCAGCAGCGCCGTCGGGGGAGGGACTGAAGCTTTCTTT
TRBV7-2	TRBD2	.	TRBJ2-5	CASSSGLAVYQETQYF	TGTGCCAGCAGCTCTGGACTAGCGGTGTACCAAGAGACCCAGTACTTC
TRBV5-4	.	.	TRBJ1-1	CASTPVRGATEAFF	TGTGCCAGCACCCCGGTTCGAGGGGCCACTGAAGCTTTCTTT
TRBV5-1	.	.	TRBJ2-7	CASSLAERGDPDEQYF	TGCGCCAGCAGCTTGGCCGAGAGGGGGGACCCAGACGAGCAGTACTTC
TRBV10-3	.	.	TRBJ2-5	CAIRGSQPGETQYF	TGTGCCATCAGAGGCTCGCAGCCCGGTGAGACCCAGTACTTC
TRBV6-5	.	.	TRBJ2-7	CASSNPTGVYEQYF	TGTGCCAGCAGTAACCCAACAGGAGTCTACGAGCAGTACTTC
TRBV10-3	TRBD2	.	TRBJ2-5	CAISVLAGAPETQYF	TGTGCCATCAGTGTTCTAGCGGGAGCCCCGGAGACCCAGTACTTC
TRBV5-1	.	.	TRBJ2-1	CASSLSEYNEQFF	TGCGCCAGCAGCTTGAGTGAATACAATGAGCAGTTCTTC
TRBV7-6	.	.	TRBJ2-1	CASSFVGEGYNEQFF	TGTGCCAGCAGCTTCGTGGGAGAAGGGTACAATGAGCAGTTCTTC
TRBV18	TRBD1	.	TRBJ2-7	CASSPTGTEVTEQYF	TGTGCCAGCTCACCTACCGGGACAGAAGTAACCGAGCAGTACTTC
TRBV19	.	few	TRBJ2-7	CASSIGQGYEQYF	TGTGCCAGTAGTATCGGGCAGGGCTACGAGCAGTACTTC
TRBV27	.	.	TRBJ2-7	CASSFGRSGEQYF	TGTGCCAGCAGTTTCGGGAGATCAGGCGAGCAGTACTTC
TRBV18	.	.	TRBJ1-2	CASSPPRGTPNYGYTF	TGTGCCAGCTCACCACCTAGGGGGACACCAAACTATGGCTACACCTTC
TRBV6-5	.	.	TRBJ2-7	CASSYVSEQYF	TGTGCCAGCAGTTACGTCTCCGAGCAGTACTTC
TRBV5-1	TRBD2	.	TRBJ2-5	CASSWTSGGVQETQYF	TGCGCCAGCAGCTGGACTAGCGGGGGGGTTCAAGAGACCCAGTACTTC
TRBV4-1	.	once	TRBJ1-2	CASSQEIGVWDGYTF	TGCGCCAGCAGCCAAGAGATAGGGGTGTGGGATGGCTACACCTTC
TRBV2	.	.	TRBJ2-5	CASSGQHPDVETQYF	TGTGCCAGCAGTGGCCAGCACCCCGACGTTGAGACCCAGTACTTC
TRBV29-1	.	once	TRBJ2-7	CSTGDNDYEQYF	TGCAGCACGGGGGATAATGACTACGAGCAGTACTTC
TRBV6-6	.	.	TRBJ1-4	CASRPRTGWGKEKLFF	TGTGCCAGCAGGCCTCGTACAGGGTGGGGGAAGGAAAAACTGTTTTTT
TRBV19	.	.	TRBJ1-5	CATGDGKRSNQPQHF	TGTGCCACCGGGGACGGGAAAAGAAGCAATCAGCCCCAGCATTTT
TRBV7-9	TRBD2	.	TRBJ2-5	CASSPGLAGAETQYF	TGTGCCAGCAGCCCCGGACTAGCGGGAGCAGAGACCCAGTACTTC
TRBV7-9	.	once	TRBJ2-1	CASSLAGWGENEQFF	TGTGCCAGCAGCTTAGCTGGGTGGGGGGAGAATGAGCAGTTCTTC
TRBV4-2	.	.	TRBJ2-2	CASSQEGAGGDTGELFF	TGTGCCAGCAGCCAAGAGGGAGCCGGCGGCGACACCGGGGAGCTGTTTTTT
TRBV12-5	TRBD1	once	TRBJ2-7	CASGFGQASYEQYF	TGTGCTAGTGGTTTCGGACAGGCGTCCTACGAGCAGTACTTC
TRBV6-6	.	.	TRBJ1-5	CASSSSIGNQPQHF	.
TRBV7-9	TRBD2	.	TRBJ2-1	CASSLTSGNNEQFF	TGTGCCAGCAGCTTGACTAGCGGGAACAATGAGCAGTTCTTC
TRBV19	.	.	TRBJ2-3	CASSIDLEDTQYF	TGTGCCAGTAGTATAGATCTAGAGGATACGCAGTATTTT
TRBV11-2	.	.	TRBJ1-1	CASSTGRWEAFF	TGTGCCAGCAGTACCGGGAGATGGGAAGCTTTCTTT